A single T cell receptor beta chain is shown here with its context. What antigen it recognizes has not been identified. No clone much larger than this one lies a single base away; base qualities are absent. The source of the sample is a study of shared clonotypes between healthy human individuals (dated by TCRdb to 2018 to 2021). With regard to the full study: The cohort included three men and a couple of women between 18 and 49 years of age. Per donor, leukapheresis produced somewhere between about 0.85 and 9.5 billion PBMCs. To increase sequencing depth and limit assay-specific biases, different laboratories used diverse techniques to prepare libraries and sequence TCR repertoires. To estimate repertoire size and how much clonotypes are shared between individuals, the study performed deep sequencing of blood TCR repertoires from about five healthy adults.

The CDR3 measures 15 amino acids from cysteine to phenylalanine. Only the CDR3 region is kept as DNA, spanning 45 bases read in frame from base 1. V drops 0 bases and J drops 7 bases, leaving 13 bases in between. From a lookup of the germline V gene (reference sequence), CDR1 and CDR2 are SGHKS and YYEKEE. Using the deep immunoSEQ assay, multiplex PCR amplified TCR CDR3 regions from genomic DNA. For each cell subset, the extracted genomic DNA was distributed evenly across all wells of several immunoSEQ 96-well plates, and each plate served as one replicate. For unsorted PBMC, each replicate PCR was loaded with roughly 0.3 ug genomic DNA, equivalent to some 27,000 T cell genomes. Genomic DNA from unsorted PBMC was sequenced over ten immunoSEQ deep assay plates. Purified libraries were quantified with a Qubit 3.0 fluorometer, sized on a Bioanalyzer 2100, and re-quantified with the KAPA Library Quantification kit. Every immunoSEQ 96-well plate was sequenced on a separate single-read 150-cycle Illumina NextSeq 550 flow cell. Under the source paper's analysis protocol: Because the immunoSEQ output held only junctional sequences and lacked quality scores, the filtering could not match the filtering applied to full-length reads. Sequences were annotated with PyIR, a Python wrapper for IgBLAST v1.9, and V/J genes and CDR3 were assigned using IMGT germline references. Reads were removed for weak V/J assignments (E-value above 1e-6), missing CDR3, stop codons, out-of-frame junctions, or ambiguous translated residues. V3J clonotypes were defined as sequences sharing an identical inferred V gene, J gene, and CDR3 amino acid sequence. To compute the percentage overlap between repertoires, the number of shared unique clonotypes was divided by the size of the smaller repertoire. Repertoire richness was assessed with RTK rarefaction, the Chao1 estimator, and Recon v2.1 estimates of unobserved clonotypes. This immuneACCESS table, as held by TCRdb, lists in-frame sequences with V and J called but not all clones. Of the missing ones, under half trace to an unresolved V gene in checked studies; the others have no known cause. That table is the source of V, J and clone size, and D and trimming were worked out from the DNA. The sample records fewer than 500,000 clones, approximately 79% of which are singletons. The ten largest clones add up to around 12% of the sample.

Overall study outcomes, separate from this receptor: Pairwise subsampling led to the expectation that sequencing depth would affect the degree of clonotype sharing among donors. Sampling was restricted to blood, and TCR repertoires in tissues likely differ from the TCR repertoires found in blood. The small number of donors limited the genetic and exposure-history diversity represented.

Donors were healthy HIV-negative adults with no recently reported acute infections or vaccinations. Every donor was a Caucasian adult residing in Nashville, Tennessee, USA. For unsorted samples, approximately 89 million PBMCs were counted, and genomic DNA was extracted using the QIAamp DNA Blood Mini kit. Blood was obtained by leukapheresis, after which PBMCs were separated by Ficoll-Histopaque density gradient centrifugation and cryopreserved in liquid nitrogen vapor phase. The V and J segments used are TRBV5-5 and TRBJ2-2; the D gene is perhaps TRBD1 or TRBD2, each of them matching over 5 bases. The specimen was PBMCs. The clonotype comes from a woman aged 35 to 49 in good health. Some clones in this sample may be carry-over from other donors' samples. The DNA sequence is TGTGCCAGCAGCTTGGACAGGCGAGGGATCGGGGAGCTGTTTTTT. It translates as CASSLDRRGIGELFF.